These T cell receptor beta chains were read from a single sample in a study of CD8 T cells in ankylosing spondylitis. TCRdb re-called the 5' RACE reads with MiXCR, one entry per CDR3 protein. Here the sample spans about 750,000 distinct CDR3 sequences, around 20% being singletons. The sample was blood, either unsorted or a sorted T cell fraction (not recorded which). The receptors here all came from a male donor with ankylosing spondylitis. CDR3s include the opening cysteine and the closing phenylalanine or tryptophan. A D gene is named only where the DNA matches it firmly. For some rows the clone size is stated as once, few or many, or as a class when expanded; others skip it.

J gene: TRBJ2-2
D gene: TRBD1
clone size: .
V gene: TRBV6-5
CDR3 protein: CASSYSGQPNTGELFF
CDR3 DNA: TGTGCCAGCAGTTACTCGGGACAGCCGAACACCGGGGAGCTGTTTTTT

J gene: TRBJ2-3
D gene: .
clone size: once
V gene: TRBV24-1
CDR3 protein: CATSDPGTLIDTDTQYF
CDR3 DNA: TGTGCCACCAGTGACCCCGGGACCCTTATAGACACAGATACGCAGTATTTT

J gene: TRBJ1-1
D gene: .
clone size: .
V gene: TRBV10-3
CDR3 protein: CAISDLGNTEAFF
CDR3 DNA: TGTGCCATCAGTGACTTGGGGAACACTGAAGCTTTCTTT

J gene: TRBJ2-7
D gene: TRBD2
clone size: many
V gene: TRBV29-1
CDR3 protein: CSVVKRDSYEQYF
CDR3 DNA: TGCAGCGTTGTTAAGCGGGACTCCTACGAGCAGTACTTC

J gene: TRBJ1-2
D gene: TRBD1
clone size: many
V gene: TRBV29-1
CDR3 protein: CSVVQGIYGYTF
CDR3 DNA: TGCAGCGTTGTACAGGGGATCTATGGCTACACCTTC

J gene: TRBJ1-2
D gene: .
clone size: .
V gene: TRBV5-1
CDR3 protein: CASSPLEGNYGYTF
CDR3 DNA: TGCGCCAGCAGCCCCTTGGAGGGCAACTATGGCTACACCTTC

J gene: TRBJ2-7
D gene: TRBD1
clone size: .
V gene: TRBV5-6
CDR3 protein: CASSGDRTYEQYF
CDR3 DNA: TGTGCCAGCAGCGGGGACAGAACCTACGAGCAGTACTTC

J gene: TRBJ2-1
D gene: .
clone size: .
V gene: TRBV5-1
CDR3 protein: CASSPDINEQFF
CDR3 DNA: TGCGCCAGCAGCCCGGACATCAATGAGCAGTTCTTC

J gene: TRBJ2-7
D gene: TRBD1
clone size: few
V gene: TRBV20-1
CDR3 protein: CSARVLQGAYEQYF
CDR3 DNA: TGCAGTGCTAGAGTGTTGCAGGGGGCTTACGAGCAGTACTTC

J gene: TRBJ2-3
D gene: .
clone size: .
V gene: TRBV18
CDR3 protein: CASSPPPSGDTQYF
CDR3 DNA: TGTGCCAGCTCACCGCCCCCATCGGGCGATACGCAGTATTTT

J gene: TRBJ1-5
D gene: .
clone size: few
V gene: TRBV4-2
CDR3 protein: CASSQVGENQPQHF
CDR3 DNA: TGTGCCAGCAGCCAAGTCGGGGAGAATCAGCCCCAGCATTTT

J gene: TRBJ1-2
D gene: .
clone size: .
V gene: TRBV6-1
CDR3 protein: CASSRGSGYGYTF
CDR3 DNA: TGTGCCAGCAGTAGGGGCTCCGGCTATGGCTACACCTTC

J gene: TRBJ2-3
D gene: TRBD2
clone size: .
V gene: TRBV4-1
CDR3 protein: CASSPRGTSGDTQYF
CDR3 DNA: TGCGCCAGCAGCCCGCGGGGGACCTCCGGGGATACGCAGTATTTT

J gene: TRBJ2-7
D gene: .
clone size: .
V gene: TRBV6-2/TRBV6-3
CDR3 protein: CASSYGGSVAYEQYF
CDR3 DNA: TGTGCCAGCAGTTACGGTGGTAGCGTGGCCTACGAGCAGTACTTC

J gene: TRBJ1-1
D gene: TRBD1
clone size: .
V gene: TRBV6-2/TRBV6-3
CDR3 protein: CASSSPQGANTEAFF
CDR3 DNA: TGTGCCAGCAGTTCCCCTCAGGGGGCAAACACTGAAGCTTTCTTT

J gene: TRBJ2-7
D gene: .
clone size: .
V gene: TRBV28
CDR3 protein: CASSLAYREQYF
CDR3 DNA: TGTGCCAGCAGCCTAGCTTACCGCGAGCAGTACTTC

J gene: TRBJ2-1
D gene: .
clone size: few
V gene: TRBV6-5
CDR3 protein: CASSYSGQGGGNEQFF
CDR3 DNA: TGTGCCAGCAGTTACTCTGGGCAGGGTGGGGGCAATGAGCAGTTCTTC

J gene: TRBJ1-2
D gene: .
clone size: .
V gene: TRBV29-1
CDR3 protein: CSVDVPGIYGYTF
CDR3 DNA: TGCAGCGTTGATGTTCCTGGAATCTATGGCTACACCTTC

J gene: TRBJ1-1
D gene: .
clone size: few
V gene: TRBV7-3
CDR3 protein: CASSLTPLTEAFF
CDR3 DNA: TGTGCCAGCAGCTTAACTCCCCTGACAGAAGCTTTCTTT

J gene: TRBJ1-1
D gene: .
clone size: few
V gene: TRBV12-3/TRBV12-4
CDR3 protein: CASSFVRGVWTDFSEAFF
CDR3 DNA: TGTGCCAGCAGTTTTGTTAGGGGGGTGTGGACAGACTTTTCTGAAGCTTTCTTT

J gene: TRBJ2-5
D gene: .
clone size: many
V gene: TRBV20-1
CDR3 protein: CSASGGLGETQYF
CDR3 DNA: TGCAGTGCTAGCGGGGGGCTGGGGGAGACCCAGTACTTC

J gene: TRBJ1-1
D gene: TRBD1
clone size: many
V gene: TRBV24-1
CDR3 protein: CATSDRTGEAFF
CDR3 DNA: TGTGCCACCAGTGATCGGACAGGCGAAGCTTTCTTT

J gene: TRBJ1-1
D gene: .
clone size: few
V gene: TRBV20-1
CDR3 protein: CSARKGRGATEAFF
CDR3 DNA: TGCAGTGCTAGGAAGGGGAGGGGGGCCACTGAAGCTTTCTTT

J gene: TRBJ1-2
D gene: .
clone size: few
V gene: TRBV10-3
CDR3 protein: CAISELVNYGYTF
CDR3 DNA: TGTGCCATCAGTGAGTTGGTAAACTATGGCTACACCTTC

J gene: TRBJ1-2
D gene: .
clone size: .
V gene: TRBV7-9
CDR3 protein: CASSLDSGGYTF
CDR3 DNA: TGTGCCAGCAGCTTAGATTCGGGCGGCTACACCTTC

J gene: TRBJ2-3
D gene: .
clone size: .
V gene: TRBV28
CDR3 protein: CASSPLAPRGTDTQYF
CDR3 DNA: TGTGCCAGCAGCCCGCTAGCGCCGAGGGGCACAGATACGCAGTATTTT

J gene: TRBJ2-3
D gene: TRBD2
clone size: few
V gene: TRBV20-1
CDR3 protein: CSAPRAGDADTQYF
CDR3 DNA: TGCAGTGCTCCCCGAGCGGGAGACGCAGATACGCAGTATTTT

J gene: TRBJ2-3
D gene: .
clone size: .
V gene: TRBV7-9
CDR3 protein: CASSLFPGALYTDTQYF
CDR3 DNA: TGTGCCAGCAGCTTATTTCCGGGGGCCTTATACACAGATACGCAGTATTTT

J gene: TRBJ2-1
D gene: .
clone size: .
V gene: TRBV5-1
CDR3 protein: CASGQAETYNEQFF
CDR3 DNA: TGCGCCAGCGGTCAAGCGGAAACCTACAATGAGCAGTTCTTC